The present TCR beta chain was sequenced within a study of regulatory T cells in long-lasting Graves disease. Findings and limits, study-wide: It was in persistent disease that TRBV28, TRBJ1-2 and TRBJ2-5 were favored. The study found lower TCR diversity in persistent Graves' patients than in newly diagnosed ones. The study found persistent patients shared more public clonotypes (2,741) than new patients (about 890).

The CDR3 consists of 14 residues. Germline lookup yields CDR1 SGHRS and CDR2 YFSETQ. V trimming: 4 bases; J trimming: 7 bases; junction bases outside the gene matches: 10. Note on this clonotype: Its cognate antigen is unknown.

Sequencing libraries for TCR beta were prepared with iRepertoire HTBI primers and Arm-PCR of CDR3 regions. MiXCR, applied by TCRdb to the multiplex PCR reads, yields one record per CDR3 protein. The top ten clones hold around 12% of a sample with 550,000 to 600,000 distinct CDR3 sequences, about 16% of them seen once. Time point reported: newly diagnosed GD, antithyroid drugs for less than 3 months. There was RNA extracted from PBMCs, and the TCR library was made from it. A further study also used this sample, focusing on T cells in Graves' hyperthyroidism and ophthalmopathy. From that study: Carried out on the TCR CDR3, a first-round RT-PCR used the HTBI primer set.

The material was peripheral blood mononuclear cells (PBMCs), obtained at new diagnosis, from a patient treated with antithyroid drugs. The chain recombines TRBV5-1 with TRBJ2-7; TRBD1 matches at 8 bases. This TCR was sampled from a man between 18 and 29 years old with Graves disease. CDR3 amino acids: CASSLGQGIGEQYF. CDR3 sequence (DNA): TGCGCCAGCAGCCTCGGACAGGGAATAGGAGAGCAGTACTTC.